This T cell receptor (beta chain) comes out of a study of blood T cell repertoires in COVID-19. About the study: Nucleic acid was either cDNA or gDNA, and it came from T cells, B-cell-depleted T cells, or PBMCs.

The CDR3 totals 15 residues. V shed 1 base, J shed 2 bases, and the junction held 5 bases outside the gene matches. CDR1 is SGHNT and CDR2 is YENEEA in the germline V gene. Under the authors' procedure: Reference gene primer amplification yielded estimated nucleated cell counts. Data came from immunoSEQ multiplex PCR; TCRdb stores just in-frame clones and leaves some out. For V, J and clone size, that table is used; D and trimming come from the DNA. The sample lists roughly 200,000 clones; around 88% were seen once. The source of this sequence is a man aged 35 to 55 with active or convalescent COVID-19. Sequencing input: peripheral blood. The V call is TRBV11-3, the J call TRBJ2-7; 7 nucleotides line up with TRBD2. As DNA, the CDR3 is TGTGCCAGCAGCTTAGCCGGGGGGACTACCTACGAGCAGTACTTC. Translation gives CASSLAGGTTYEQYF.